This paragraph reports one T cell receptor beta chain. Its matching antigen is unknown. This sample was taken from a study of PD-L1 blockade in urothelial cancer. For the study at large: Males with bladder-origin urothelial cancer made up about 90% of the roughly 30 patients. Previous chemotherapy exposure amounted to 0 to 3 regimens for patients. Whole-study results and caveats: Pretreatment TCR clonality in blood, when below the median, was predictive of better survival.

Profiled with immunoSEQ multiplex PCR; TCRdb holds only in-frame clones, not every one. This table holds over 100,000 clones, 91% found once. Documented time point: peripheral blood 6 weeks after treatment start. All patients carried locally advanced or metastatic urothelial carcinoma. This TCR came from a man aged 60-69 years with urothelial cancer. Sequencing used PBMCs, obtained around atezolizumab (anti-PD-L1) treatment.

The CDR3, as DNA: TGTGCCAGCAGCCGGGACAGGGGTTGGAATTCACCCCTCCACTTT. Its protein is CASSRDRGWNSPLHF. This chain uses TRBV7-2 with TRBJ1-6, with 10 bases lining up with TRBD1. The junction had 5 bases not matched to a gene; V was cut back by 5 bases and J by 7 bases. Germline loops: CDR1 SGHTA, CDR2 FQGNSA. This CDR3 has 15 residues.